This record looks at one T cell receptor (beta chain) sequence and its context. What it recognizes is unknown. V was clipped by 1 base and J by 4 bases, with 10 bases between them. The CDR3 length is 13 residues. CDR1 SQVTM and CDR2 ANQGSEA come from the germline V gene. The data stem from a study of response to subunit inactivated influenza vaccine. Points from the study as a whole: Authors suggested seasonal influenza vaccinations each recruit few new T cells.

TCRdb reprocessed the RT-PCR reads with MiXCR, giving one entry per CDR3 protein. The sample lists 500,000 or so distinct CDR3 sequences, 16% seen once, with around 3% in the top ten. V is TRBV29-1 and J is TRBJ1-2; D not certain. The TCR comes from a man between 50 and 70 years old who received an inactivated influenza vaccine. The sample consisted of CD4+ T cells sorted from PBMCs, taken around 25 months after vaccination. The chain's CDR3 is CSVEVPGLYGYTF. For the CDR3, the DNA is TGCAGCGTTGAAGTCCCCGGGCTCTATGGCTACACCTTC.